This T cell receptor beta chain was sequenced for a study of regulatory T cells in long-lasting Graves disease. Time point: newly diagnosed GD, antithyroid drugs for less than 3 months. Construction of the TCR library relied on RNA isolated from PBMCs. V lost 6 bases, J lost 3 bases, and 15 bases lay in between. Germline CDR1 is MNHEY and CDR2 is SVGEGT. The CDR3 spans 15 residues. Assembly of TCR beta libraries relied on iRepertoire HTBI primers together with Arm-PCR of CDR3 regions. TCRdb processed the multiplex PCR reads anew with MiXCR; each CDR3 protein has one entry. This table has about 560,000 distinct CDR3 sequences, roughly 15% appearing once. A word on this clonotype: Its matching antigen is unknown.

General observations from the study: Possibly, too few samples lowered accuracy.

These data also formed part of another study, on T cells in Graves' hyperthyroidism and ophthalmopathy.

Here the sequenced sample was peripheral blood mononuclear cells (PBMCs), taken at new diagnosis, from a patient treated with antithyroid drugs. The rearrangement uses TRBV6-2 or TRBV6-3 and TRBJ1-5, with D maybe TRBD1 (6 bases). This TCR came from a man younger than 30 with Graves disease. The DNA for the CDR3 is TGTGCCAGCAGGGATGTGGACAGATACAATCAGCCCCAGCATTTT. It yields the protein CASRDVDRYNQPQHF.